This T cell receptor beta chain was captured in a study of cytomegalovirus exposure and HLA in healthy donors. V was cut by 5 bases and J by 2 bases, with 13 bases left in between. The CDR3 sequence is 15 residues long. Germline lookup yields CDR1 MNHEY and CDR2 SMNVEV (reference sequence). The PCR had 60 Vbeta and 13 Jbeta primers. The repertoire was sequenced with immunoSEQ multiplex PCR; TCRdb's copy has only in-frame clones and lacks some. This sample has about 94,000 clones, with more than 70% found just once. Study results and caveats: An analysis was carried out at a later point. It showed that HLA-associated TCR beta chains were more clonally expanded than equally common non-associated chains.

With regard to this clone: No antigen is known for it.

The rearrangement links TRBV27 to TRBJ1-5; maybe TRBD1 (5 bases). The sample was PBMCs. The sequence derives from a man aged 30-40 years in good health and CMV-seronegative. This CDR3 is CASSPGHPGNQPQHF. CDR3 nucleotides: TGTGCCAGCAGTCCAGGACACCCGGGCAATCAGCCCCAGCATTTT.